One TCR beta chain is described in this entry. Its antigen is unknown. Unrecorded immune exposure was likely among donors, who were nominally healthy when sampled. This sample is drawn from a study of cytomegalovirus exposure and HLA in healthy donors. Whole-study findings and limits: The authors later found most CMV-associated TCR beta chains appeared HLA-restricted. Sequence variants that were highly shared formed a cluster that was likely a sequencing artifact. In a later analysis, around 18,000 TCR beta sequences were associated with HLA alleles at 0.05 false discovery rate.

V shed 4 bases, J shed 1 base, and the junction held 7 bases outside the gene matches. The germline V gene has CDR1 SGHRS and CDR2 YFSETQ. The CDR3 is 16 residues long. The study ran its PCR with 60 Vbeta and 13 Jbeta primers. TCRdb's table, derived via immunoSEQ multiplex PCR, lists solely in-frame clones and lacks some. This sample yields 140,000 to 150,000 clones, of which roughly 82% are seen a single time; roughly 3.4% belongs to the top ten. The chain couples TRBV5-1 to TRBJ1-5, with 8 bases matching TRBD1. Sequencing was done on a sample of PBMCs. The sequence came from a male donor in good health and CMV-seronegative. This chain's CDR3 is CASSLDRDGSNQPQHF. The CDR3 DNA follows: TGCGCCAGCAGCCTGGACAGGGATGGCAGCAATCAGCCCCAGCATTTT.